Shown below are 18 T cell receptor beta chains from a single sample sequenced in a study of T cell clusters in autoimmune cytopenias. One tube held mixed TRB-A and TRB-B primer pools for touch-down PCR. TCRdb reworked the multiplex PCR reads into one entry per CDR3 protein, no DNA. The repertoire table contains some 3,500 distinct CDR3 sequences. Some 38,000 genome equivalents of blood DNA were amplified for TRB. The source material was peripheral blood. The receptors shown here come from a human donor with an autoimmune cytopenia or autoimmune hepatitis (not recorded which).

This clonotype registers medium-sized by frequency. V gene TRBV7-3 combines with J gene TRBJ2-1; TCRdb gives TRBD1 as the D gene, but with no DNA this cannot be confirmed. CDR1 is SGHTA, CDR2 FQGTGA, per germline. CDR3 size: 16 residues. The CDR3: CASLFLRTGIYNEQFF.

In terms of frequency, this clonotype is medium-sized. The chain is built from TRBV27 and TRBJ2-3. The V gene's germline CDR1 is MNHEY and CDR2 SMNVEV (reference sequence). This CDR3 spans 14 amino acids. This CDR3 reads CASSQYPSTDTQYF.

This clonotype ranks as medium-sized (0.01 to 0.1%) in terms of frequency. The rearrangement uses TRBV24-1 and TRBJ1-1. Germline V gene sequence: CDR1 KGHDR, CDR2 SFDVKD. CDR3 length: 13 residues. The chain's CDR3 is CATSEQEGTEAFF.

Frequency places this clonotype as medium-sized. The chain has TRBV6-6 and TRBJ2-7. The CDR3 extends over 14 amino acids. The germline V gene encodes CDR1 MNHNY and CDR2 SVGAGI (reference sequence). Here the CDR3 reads CASSYWAGPYEQYF.

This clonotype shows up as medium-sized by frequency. The CDR3 sequence: CASSLGVGNEQFF. This chain links TRBV7-9 with TRBJ2-1. CDR1 is SEHNR and CDR2 is FQNEAQ in the germline V gene (reference sequence). This CDR3 comprises 13 residues.

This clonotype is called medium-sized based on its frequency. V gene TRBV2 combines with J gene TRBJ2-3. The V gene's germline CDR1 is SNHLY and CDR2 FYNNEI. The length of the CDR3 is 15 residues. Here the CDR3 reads CASRTVRTSINTQYF. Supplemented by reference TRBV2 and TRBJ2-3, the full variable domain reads EPEVTQTPSHQVTQMGQEVILRCVPISNHLYFYWYRQILGQKVEFLVSFYNNEISEKSEIFDDQFSVERPDGSNFTLKIRSTKLEDSAMYFCASRTVRTSINTQYFGPGTRLTVL.

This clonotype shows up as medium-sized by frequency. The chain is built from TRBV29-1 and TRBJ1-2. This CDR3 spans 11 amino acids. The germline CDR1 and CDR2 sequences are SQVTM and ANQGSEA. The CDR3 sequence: CSAMTNYGYTF.

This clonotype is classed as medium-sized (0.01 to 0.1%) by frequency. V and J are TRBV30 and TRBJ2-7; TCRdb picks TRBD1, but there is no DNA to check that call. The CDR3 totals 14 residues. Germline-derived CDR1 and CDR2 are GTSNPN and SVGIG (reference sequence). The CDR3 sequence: CAWNPPQISYEQYF.

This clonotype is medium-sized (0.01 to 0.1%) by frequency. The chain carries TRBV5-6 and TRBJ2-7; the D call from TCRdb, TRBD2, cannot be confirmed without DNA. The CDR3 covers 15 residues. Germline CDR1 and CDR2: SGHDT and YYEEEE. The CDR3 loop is CASSLAAGAYYEQYF.

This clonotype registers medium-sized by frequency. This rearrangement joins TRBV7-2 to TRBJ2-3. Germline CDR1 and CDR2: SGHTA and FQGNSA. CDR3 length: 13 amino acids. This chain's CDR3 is CASSKNQADTQYF.

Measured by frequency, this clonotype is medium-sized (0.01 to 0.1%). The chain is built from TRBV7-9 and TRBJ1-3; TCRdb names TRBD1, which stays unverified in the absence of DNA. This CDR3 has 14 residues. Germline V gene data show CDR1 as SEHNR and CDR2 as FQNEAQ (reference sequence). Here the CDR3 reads CASSQGTSGNTIYF.

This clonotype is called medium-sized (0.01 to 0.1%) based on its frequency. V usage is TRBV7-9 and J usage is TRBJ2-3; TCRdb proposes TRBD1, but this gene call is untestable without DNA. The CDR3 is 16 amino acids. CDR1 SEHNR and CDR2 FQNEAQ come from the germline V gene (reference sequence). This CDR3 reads CASSLWGQGDTDTQYF.

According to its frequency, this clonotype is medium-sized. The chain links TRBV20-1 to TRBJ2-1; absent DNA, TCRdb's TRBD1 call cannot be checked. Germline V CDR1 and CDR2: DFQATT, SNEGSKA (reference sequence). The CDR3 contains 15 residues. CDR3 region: CSAKKTGAGYNEQFF.

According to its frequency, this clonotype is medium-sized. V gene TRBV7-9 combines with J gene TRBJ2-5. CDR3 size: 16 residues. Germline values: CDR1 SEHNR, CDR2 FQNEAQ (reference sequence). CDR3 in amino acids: CASSLYKGTYQETQYF.

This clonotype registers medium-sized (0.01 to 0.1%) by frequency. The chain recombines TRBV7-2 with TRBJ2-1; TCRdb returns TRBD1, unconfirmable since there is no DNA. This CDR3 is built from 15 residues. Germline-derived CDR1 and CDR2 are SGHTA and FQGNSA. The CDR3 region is CASSFAGGNYNEQFF.

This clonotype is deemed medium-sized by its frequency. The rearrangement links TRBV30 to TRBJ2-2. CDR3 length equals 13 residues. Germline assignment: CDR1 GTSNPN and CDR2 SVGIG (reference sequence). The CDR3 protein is CAWIIKNTGELFF. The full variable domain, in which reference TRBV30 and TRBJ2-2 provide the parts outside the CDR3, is SQTIHQWPATLVQPVGSPLSLECTVEGTSNPNLYWYRQAAGRGLQLLFYSVGIGQISSEVPQNLSASRPQDRQFILSSKKLLLSDSGFYLCAWIIKNTGELFFGEGSRLTVL.

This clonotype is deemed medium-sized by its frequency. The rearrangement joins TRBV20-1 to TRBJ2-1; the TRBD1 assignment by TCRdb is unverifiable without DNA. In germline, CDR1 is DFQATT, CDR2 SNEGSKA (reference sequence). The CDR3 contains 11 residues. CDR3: CSTPRGVEQFF.

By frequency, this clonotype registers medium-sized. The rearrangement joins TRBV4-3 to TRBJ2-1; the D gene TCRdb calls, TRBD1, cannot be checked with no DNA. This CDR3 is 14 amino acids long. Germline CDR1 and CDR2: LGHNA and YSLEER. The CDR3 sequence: CASSQDGGYNEQFF.